The 20 T cell receptor beta chains reported below all come from one sample, sequenced in a study of PD-L1 blockade in urothelial cancer. Clones were read by immunoSEQ multiplex PCR, and TCRdb kept only the in-frame ones, dropping some. The sample has 40,000 to 60,000 clones; 65% to 85% are singletons. As to time point: peripheral blood 6 weeks after treatment start. The sample consisted of PBMCs, taken around atezolizumab (anti-PD-L1) treatment. The receptors stem from a man between 65 and 85 years old with urothelial cancer.

This clone was counted once. The chain is built from TRBV19 and TRBJ2-7; 10 bases line up with TRBD1. Germline lookup yields CDR1 LNHDA and CDR2 SQIVND (reference sequence). V shed 4 bases and J 5 bases; nucleotides not matched to a gene: 5. CDR3 size: 14 residues. In DNA, the CDR3 is TGTGCCAGTAGTACCCGGGACAGGGGACACGAGCAGTACTTC. It yields the protein CASSTRDRGHEQYF.

The chain joins TRBV15 to TRBJ1-4, with D perhaps matching TRBD1 (5 bases). V dropped 0 bases and J dropped 1 base, with 9 bases sitting between them. CDR1 is LNHNV and CDR2 is YYDKDF in the germline V gene (reference sequence). The length of the CDR3 is 16 residues. The CDR3: CATSRDRQGTNEKLFF. Here the CDR3 DNA reads TGTGCCACCAGCAGAGATCGGCAGGGAACTAATGAAAAACTGTTTTTT. The full variable domain, its missing parts supplied by reference TRBV15 and TRBJ1-4, is DAMVIQNPRYQVTQFGKPVTLSCSQTLNHNVMYWYQQKSSQAPKLLFHYYDKDFNNEADTPDNFQSRRPNTSFCFLDIRSPGLGDTAMYLCATSRDRQGTNEKLFFGSGTQLSVL.

J is TRBJ2-7 and V is TRBV29-1; D remains ambiguous. Trimming stripped 4 bases from V and 6 bases from J, with 7 bases between. This CDR3 has 10 residues. The germline CDR1 and CDR2 sequences are SQVTM and ANQGSEA. The CDR3 spells CSVGQSEQYF. In DNA form, the CDR3 reads TGCAGCGTTGGGCAAAGCGAGCAGTACTTC.

The rearrangement joins TRBV5-6 to TRBJ2-2; possible D gene TRBD2, 7 bases. Germline assignment: CDR1 SGHDT and CDR2 YYEEEE. Trimming stripped 3 bases from V and 2 bases from J, with 14 bases between. This CDR3 is 16 amino acids long. As DNA, the CDR3 is TGTGCCAGCAGCTGGGACCGGGGGGCCAACACCGGGGAGCTGTTTTTT. This translates into CASSWDRGANTGELFF. Using reference TRBV5-6 and TRBJ2-2 for the parts outside the CDR3, the full variable domain is DAGVTQSPTHLIKTRGQQVTLRCSPKSGHDTVSWYQQALGQGPQFIFQYYEEEERQRGNFPDRFSGHQFPNYSSELNVNALLLGDSALYLCASSWDRGANTGELFFGEGSRLTVL.

The chain uses TRBV28 and TRBJ1-3; D gene ambiguous. This CDR3 is 12 amino acids long. Trimming removed 5 bases at V and 5 bases at J, with 7 bases between. Germline loops: CDR1 MDHEN, CDR2 SYDVKM. CDR3 in amino acids: CASSTTRNTIYF. CDR3 bases: TGTGCCAGCAGTACCACAAGAAACACCATATATTTT.

J is TRBJ2-2 and V is TRBV11-3; 8 nucleotides match TRBD2. Germline CDR1 and CDR2: SGHNT and YENEEA. The CDR3 has 14 amino acids. V was clipped by 5 bases and J by 6 bases; unmatched bases: 5. In nucleotides, the CDR3 is TGTGCCAGCAGCAAAAATAGCGGGGCCGGGGAGCTGTTTTTT. It encodes CASSKNSGAGELFF. Complete variable domain (other parts from reference TRBV11-3 and TRBJ2-2): EAGVVQSPRYKIIEKKQPVAFWCNPISGHNTLYWYLQNLGQGPELLIRYENEEAVDDSQLPKDRFSAERLKGVDSTLKIQPAELGDSAVYLCASSKNSGAGELFFGEGSRLTVL.

The chain employs TRBV2 and TRBJ2-7, with 9 bases aligning to TRBD2. Germline V gene sequence: CDR1 SNHLY, CDR2 FYNNEI. The CDR3 extends over 13 amino acids. V lost 6 bases to trimming and J lost 7 bases; unmatched junction nucleotides: 7. In DNA form, the CDR3 reads TGTGCCAGCAGGCGGGAGGGCTCCTGGGAGCAGTACTTC. As protein: CASRREGSWEQYF. Combining the CDR3 with reference TRBV2 and TRBJ2-7 gives the whole variable domain EPEVTQTPSHQVTQMGQEVILRCVPISNHLYFYWYRQILGQKVEFLVSFYNNEISEKSEIFDDQFSVERPDGSNFTLKIRSTKLEDSAMYFCASRREGSWEQYFGPGTRLTVT.

The rearrangement uses TRBV7-3 and TRBJ2-7; D ambiguous. The V and J ends lost 3 bases and 3 bases respectively, with 6 bases between them. From germline, CDR1 is SGHTA and CDR2 FQGTGA. The CDR3 has 12 residues. This CDR3 is CASSFPGYEQYF. CDR3 sequence (DNA): TGTGCCAGCAGCTTTCCCGGCTACGAGCAGTACTTC. The full variable domain, with the rest looked up from reference TRBV7-3 and TRBJ2-7, is GAGVSQTPSNKVTEKGKYVELRCDPISGHTALYWYRQSLGQGPEFLIYFQGTGAADDSGLPNDRFFAVRPEGSVSTLKIQRTERGDSAVYLCASSFPGYEQYFGPGTRLTVT.

This chain uses TRBV5-1 with TRBJ2-5; 7 nucleotides align to TRBD1. TRBJ2-7 matches the DNA end more closely, so the J call is doubtful. There are 14 residues in the CDR3. Germline V CDR1 and CDR2: SGHRS, YFSETQ. CDR3 in amino acids: CASSLDRPTYEQYF. The CDR3 coding sequence is TGCGCCAGCAGCCTGGACAGGCCGACCTACGAGCAGTACTTC.

The chain carries TRBV2 and TRBJ1-2; perhaps TRBD1 as D (5 bases). The CDR3 has 14 amino acids. Trimming removed 2 bases from V and 4 bases from J, with 11 bases in between. CDR1 and CDR2 from the germline V gene are SNHLY and FYNNEI. The CDR3 DNA reads as TGTGCCAGCAGTGAATCAGGGTCCTCCTATGGCTACACCTTC. It codes for CASSESGSSYGYTF.

The chain has TRBV9 and TRBJ2-7; 14 bases map to TRBD2. V trimming: 4 bases; J trimming: 5 bases; junction bases outside the gene matches: 5. The CDR3 covers 15 residues. Per germline, CDR1 SGDLS and CDR2 YYNGEE. The CDR3 DNA sequence: TGTGCCAGCAGCCTGGGACTAGCGGGAGAACACGAGCAGTACTTC. Protein product: CASSLGLAGEHEQYF.

This clone was observed a handful of times. The chain has TRBV28 and TRBJ1-1; D uncertain. Germline assignment: CDR1 MDHEN and CDR2 SYDVKM. This CDR3 has 13 amino acids. V was pared by 2 bases and J by 4 bases, with 8 bases between. The CDR3 coding sequence is TGTGCCAGCAGTTTAGGGCAGTCCACTGAAGCTTTCTTT. It codes for CASSLGQSTEAFF. Together with reference TRBV28 and TRBJ1-1, the CDR3 gives the full variable domain: DVKVTQSSRYLVKRTGEKVFLECVQDMDHENMFWYRQDPGLGLRLIYFSYDVKMKEKGDIPEGYSVSREKKERFSLILESASTNQTSMYLCASSLGQSTEAFFGQGTRLTVV.

The rearrangement uses TRBV29-1 and TRBJ2-7; the D gene is possibly TRBD2 (6 bases). V lost 4 bases to trimming and J lost 6 bases, with 13 bases between them. Germline V CDR1 and CDR2: SQVTM, ANQGSEA. The CDR3 is made up of 12 amino acids. CDR3 region: CSVGGVRSEQYF. The CDR3, as DNA: TGCAGCGTTGGGGGGGTGCGGAGCGAGCAGTACTTC.

The chain is built from TRBV12-2 and TRBJ1-4; the D call in the table, TRBD1, was not verified against the DNA. TRBV12-2 is a pseudogene segment. The CDR3 length is 19 residues. DNA for the CDR3: TGTGCAAGTCGCCCGCCCCAGGACAGGGGGGATTTGACTAATGAAAAACTGTTTTTT. Translating gives CASRPPQDRGDLTNEKLFF.

The CDR3 DNA follows: TGCGCCAGCAGCCGCCGGAGGGAGAACACCGGGGAGCTGTTTTTT. It encodes CASSRRRENTGELFF. This chain uses TRBV4-1 with TRBJ2-2, with a weak D call TRBD2 (6 bases). The V gene lost 4 bases and the J gene lost 1 base, with 10 bases spanning the gap. Looked up from germline, CDR1 is MGHRA and CDR2 is YSYEKL. The CDR3 spans 15 residues.

This rearrangement joins TRBV6-5 to TRBJ2-7, with TRBD1 matching over 9 bases. CDR3 size: 16 residues. Trimming removed 0 bases from V and 2 bases from J; junction bases left unmatched: 5. CDR1 and CDR2 from the germline V gene are MNHEY and SVGAGI. CDR3 sequence: CASSYSLTGGTYEQYF. CDR3 coding DNA: TGTGCCAGCAGTTACTCGTTGACAGGGGGAACCTACGAGCAGTACTTC.

The sample holds a few counts of this clone. J is TRBJ2-2 and V is TRBV11-3; a possible D gene is TRBD2 (6 bases). Trimming took off 4 bases at V and 0 bases at J, with 9 bases between the two ends. The CDR3 runs 15 residues. The germline V gene has CDR1 SGHNT and CDR2 YENEEA. CDR3 sequence reads: CASSSRLANTGELFF. The CDR3 DNA follows: TGTGCCAGCAGCTCGAGACTAGCGAACACCGGGGAGCTGTTTTTT. Looking up the rest from reference TRBV11-3 and TRBJ2-2 gives the full variable domain: EAGVVQSPRYKIIEKKQPVAFWCNPISGHNTLYWYLQNLGQGPELLIRYENEEAVDDSQLPKDRFSAERLKGVDSTLKIQPAELGDSAVYLCASSSRLANTGELFFGEGSRLTVL.

The J gene is TRBJ2-2, the V gene TRBV29-1; 8 bases fit TRBD1. The CDR3 consists of 13 residues. Germline V CDR1 and CDR2: SQVTM, ANQGSEA. Unmatched junction bases numbered 4, after V lost 4 bases and J lost 6 bases. CDR3 nucleotide sequence: TGCAGCGTTGCGGAACAGGGGGCCGGGGAGCTGTTTTTT. Amino acids: CSVAEQGAGELFF.

The chain joins TRBV14 to TRBJ2-4, with D hard to call. This CDR3 region has 14 residues. Germline-derived CDR1 and CDR2 are SGHDN and FVKESK. V was shortened by 1 base and J by 7 bases, with 11 bases between the two germline ends. CDR3 in DNA: TGTGCCAGCAGCCAAGTTAATATGTTGAACATTCAGTACTTC. Amino acid sequence: CASSQVNMLNIQYF. Full variable domain (rest looked up from reference TRBV14 and TRBJ2-4): EAGVTQFPSHSVIEKGQTVTLRCDPISGHDNLYWYRRVMGKEIKFLLHFVKESKQDESGMPNNRFLAERTGGTYSTLKVQPAELEDSGVYFCASSQVNMLNIQYFGAGTRLSVL.

The chain has TRBV9 and TRBJ2-1; TRBD2 matches at 7 bases. Germline V gene sequence: CDR1 SGDLS, CDR2 YYNGEE. After removal of 3 bases from V and 3 bases from J, the junction contained 9 bases not matched to a gene. This CDR3 is 16 amino acids long. Here the CDR3 reads CASSEPLTGGYNEQFF. The CDR3, as DNA: TGTGCCAGCAGCGAACCTTTGACGGGGGGCTACAATGAGCAGTTCTTC. The entire variable domain, with the rest obtained from reference TRBV9 and TRBJ2-1, is as follows: DSGVTQTPKHLITATGQRVTLRCSPRSGDLSVYWYQQSLDQGLQFLIQYYNGEERAKGNILERFSAQQFPDLHSELNLSSLELGDSALYFCASSEPLTGGYNEQFFGPGTRLTVL.